This T cell receptor beta chain was sequenced during a study of T-cell reconstitution after alpha-beta-depleted transplantation in children. Preparation of the TCRbeta library was carried out with unique molecular identifiers. In TCRdb, the PCR reads were re-called with MiXCR into one record per CDR3 protein. The sample records about 8,400 distinct CDR3 sequences, approximately 18% being singletons. As concerns this clonotype: Its antigen is unidentified.

The CDR3 length is 13 residues. V was shortened by 0 bases and J by 6 bases, with 7 bases between the two germline ends. CDR1 MGHRA and CDR2 YSYEKL come from the germline V gene. Findings of the study overall: Surviving recipient T cells and thymic progenitors accounted for the high day-60 TCRbeta diversity observed in some patients.

This material consisted of PBMCs, mostly from graft donor cells, taken 60 days after TCRalphabeta/CD19-depleted stem cell transplant. The source is a girl under two years old who had a stem cell transplant for combined immunodeficiency, so the T cells may come from the graft donor. The chain uses TRBV4-1 and TRBJ2-3; D unclear. CDR3 sequence reads: CASSQDPADTQYF. DNA for the CDR3: TGCGCCAGCAGCCAAGATCCCGCGGATACGCAGTATTTT.